A selection of T cell receptor beta chains follows, all from one sample in a study of blood T cell repertoires in COVID-19. Repertoires were generated with immunoSEQ multiplex PCR, while TCRdb's copy carries only in-frame clones and drops some. Found here are approximately 440,000 clones, approximately 88% of them singletons; the top ten hold around 12%. Sequenced: peripheral blood. These receptors all stem from a woman aged 45-65 years with COVID-19, enrolled during active disease. Both conserved end residues are part of each CDR3.

cdr3_length v_call cdr3_aa
15 TRBV13 CASSLGVASSYEQYF
19 TRBV29-1 CSVEGGKAPFGSGTDTQYF
13 TRBV9 CASKGQGHSPLHF
16 TRBV5-1 CASSPGLPSGANVLTF
15 TRBV6-5 CASSYGAGEAYEQYF
13 TRBV14 CASSQDLGGEQYF
15 TRBV6-5 CASWVMAGLNTEAFF
13 TRBV6-5 CASSRDTDYGYTF
14 TRBV5-4 CASSFDRGNYEQYF
15 TRBV5-4 CASSRDTSSNYGYTF
15 TRBV6-5 CASRRGLAYTGELFF
16 TRBV27 CASSFDRGRVNTEAFF
16 TRBV9 CASSVGARHRNDGYTF
17 TRBV19 CASSIDREGGAQNEQFF
15 TRBV6-1 CASSEIVRGNYGYTF
14 TRBV19 CASNLNRATGELFF
13 TRBV7-3 CASSSSGTMEQFF
13 TRBV14 CASSLQGNYGYTF
18 TRBV9 CASSIDPTAFSGANVLTF
14 TRBV9 CASSEGQATYEQYF
13 TRBV30 CAWSAGQGAPLHF
14 TRBV6-5 CASGGQGVADTQYF
14 TRBV19 CASSILGGDQPQHF
15 TRBV6-5 CASSGLDSALETQYF
14 TRBV4-1 CASSRATGVWGYTF
15 TRBV18 CASSQSRTHGSEAFF
16 TRBV7-9 CASSLEGQGGNYGYTF
15 TRBV4-1 CASSRRDRGQDTQYF
11 TRBV30 CACPTPGEQFF
13 TRBV6-5 CASGSRTESDYTF
14 TRBV9 CASSPRVTNEKLFF
17 TRBV3-1/TRBV3-2 CASSQDVPARVAEKLFF
16 TRBV27 CASSPRFGTHLYEQYF
15 TRBV10-2 CASSFTRRSTDTQYF
17 TRBV4-2 CASSQVTGFSGANVLTF
14 TRBV2 CASRGLLGDNEQFF
14 TRBV18 CATREQGNTGELFF
17 TRBV11-2 CASSLFKLDLRKETQYF
14 TRBV5-4 CASNRQGGNNEQFF
11 TRBV28 CATRTRDTGFF
14 TRBV13 CASSPGTGGNTQYF
14 TRBV5-4 CASSLDRGPGELFF
13 TRBV6-6 CASSYSKGVEAFF
15 TRBV24-1 CATSVGDGYYNEQFF
18 TRBV5-1 CASSLFILAGGTYNEQFF
12 TRBV12-3/TRBV12-4 CASSWDLNEQFF
13 TRBV30 CAWSELADTEAFF
15 TRBV7-8 CASSLGTADFYGYTF
15 TRBV11-2 CASSFMRGGTDTQYF
13 TRBV27 CASSSDSLYGYTF
19 TRBV19 CASSMARWAGTRGTDTQYF
14 TRBV29-1 CSVRQGGSGTEAFF
14 TRBV10-1 CASSLTRGAGELFF
14 TRBV7-9 CASSFRGPSHGYTF
14 TRBV7-9 CASSLRENNEKLFF
15 TRBV11-1 CASSSGQQNTGELFF
14 TRBV19 CASSLRQGGTEAFF